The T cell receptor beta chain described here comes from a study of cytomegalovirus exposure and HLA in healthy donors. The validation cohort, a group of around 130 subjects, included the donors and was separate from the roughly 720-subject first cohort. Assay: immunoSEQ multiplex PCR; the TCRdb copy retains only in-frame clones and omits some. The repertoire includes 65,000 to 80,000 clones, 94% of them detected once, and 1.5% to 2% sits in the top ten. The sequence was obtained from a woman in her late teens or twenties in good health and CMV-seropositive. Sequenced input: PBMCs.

The CDR3 here is CAIRDSSYEQYF. The CDR3 coding sequence is TGTGCCATCAGGGACAGCTCCTACGAGCAGTACTTC. This chain connects TRBV10-3 to TRBJ2-7, with D perhaps matching TRBD1 (6 bases). Per germline, CDR1 ENHRY and CDR2 SYGVKD. The CDR3 consists of 12 residues. V lost 6 bases and J 0 bases, leaving 6 bases between the germline ends.